The sequence of this T cell receptor (beta chain) was determined in a study of T cell responses to AZD1222 COVID-19 vaccine. On this clone itself: Its matching antigen is unknown.

TCRdb's copy holds only in-frame clones and misses some; the assay was immunoSEQ multiplex PCR. The repertoire holds under 150,000 clones, approximately 90% seen once, with approximately 2% in the top ten. Regarding the study as a whole: Donor demographics were predominantly white British with a female majority; clonal diversity may be underestimated. Once two AZD1222 doses were given, Spike-specific TCR breadth and depth went up.

The TCR originated in an adult who received the AZD1222 COVID-19 vaccine. The material was peripheral blood, obtained 28 days after the second AZD1222 dose.

The CDR3 DNA follows: TGTGCCAGCTCACCGGCAGGGGCGGACACCGGGGGGCCCCAGCATTTT. It yields the protein CASSPAGADTGGPQHF. This chain connects TRBV18 to TRBJ1-5, with D possibly matching TRBD1 (6 bases). V was clipped by 3 bases and J by 9 bases, with 21 bases between them. The CDR3 extends over 16 amino acids. Germline V gene lookup returns CDR1 KGHSH and CDR2 LQKENI. The whole variable domain, remainder taken from reference TRBV18 and TRBJ1-5, is NAGVMQNPRHLVRRRGQEARLRCSPMKGHSHVYWYRQLPEEGLKFMVYLQKENIIDESGMPKERFSAEFPKEGPSILRIQQVVRGDSAAYFCASSPAGADTGGPQHFGDGTRLSIL.